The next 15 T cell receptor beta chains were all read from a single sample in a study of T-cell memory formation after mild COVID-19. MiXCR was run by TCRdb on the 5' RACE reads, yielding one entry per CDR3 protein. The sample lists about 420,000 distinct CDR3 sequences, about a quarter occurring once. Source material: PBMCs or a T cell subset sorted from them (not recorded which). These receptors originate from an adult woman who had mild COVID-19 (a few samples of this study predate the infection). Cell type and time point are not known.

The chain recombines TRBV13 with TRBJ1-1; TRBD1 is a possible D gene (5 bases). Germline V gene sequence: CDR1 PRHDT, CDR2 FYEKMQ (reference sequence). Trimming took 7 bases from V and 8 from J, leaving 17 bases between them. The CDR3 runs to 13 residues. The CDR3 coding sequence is TGTGCCAGCATCATCCGGGGGGAGGTAGAAGCTTTCTTT. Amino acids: CASIIRGEVEAFF. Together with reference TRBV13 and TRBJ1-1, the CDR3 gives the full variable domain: AAGVIQSPRHLIKEKRETATLKCYPIPRHDTVYWYQQGPGQDPQFLISFYEKMQSDKGSIPDRFSAQQFSDYHSELNMSSLELGDSALYFCASIIRGEVEAFFGQGTRLTVV.

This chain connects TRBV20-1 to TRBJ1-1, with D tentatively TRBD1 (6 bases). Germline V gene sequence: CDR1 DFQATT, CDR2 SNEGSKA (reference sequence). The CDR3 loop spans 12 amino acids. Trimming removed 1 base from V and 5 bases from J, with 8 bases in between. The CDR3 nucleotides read TGCAGTGCTAGAGTGGGGGCTACTGAAGCTTTCTTT. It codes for CSARVGATEAFF.

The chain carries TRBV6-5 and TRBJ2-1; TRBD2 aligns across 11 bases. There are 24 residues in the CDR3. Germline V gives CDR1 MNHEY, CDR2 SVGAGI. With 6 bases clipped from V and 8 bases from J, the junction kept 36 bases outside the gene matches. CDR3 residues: CASRPGSVPRFSGRAEESNYEQFF. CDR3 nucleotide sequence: TGTGCCAGCAGACCCGGATCGGTCCCAAGATTTAGCGGGAGGGCCGAAGAGAGTAATTATGAGCAGTTCTTC.

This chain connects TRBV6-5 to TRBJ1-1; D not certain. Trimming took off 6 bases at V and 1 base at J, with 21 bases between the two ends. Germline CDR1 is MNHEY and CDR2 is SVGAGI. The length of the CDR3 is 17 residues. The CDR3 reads CASRTGLGSPSNTEAFF. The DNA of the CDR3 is TGTGCCAGCAGAACCGGCCTTGGATCCCCTTCGAACACTGAAGCTTTCTTT.

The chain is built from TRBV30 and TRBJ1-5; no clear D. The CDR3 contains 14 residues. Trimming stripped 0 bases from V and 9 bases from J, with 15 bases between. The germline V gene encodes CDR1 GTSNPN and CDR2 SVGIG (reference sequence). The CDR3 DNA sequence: TGTGCCTGGAGTGTAGGGTCCGGCCTCATGCCCCAGCATTTT. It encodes CAWSVGSGLMPQHF.

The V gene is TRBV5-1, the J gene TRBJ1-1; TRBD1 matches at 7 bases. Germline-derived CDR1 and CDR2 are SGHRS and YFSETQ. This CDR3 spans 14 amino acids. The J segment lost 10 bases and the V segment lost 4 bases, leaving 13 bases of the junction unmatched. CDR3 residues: CASSLGGTAQRAFF. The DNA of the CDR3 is TGCGCCAGCAGCCTCGGGGGGACAGCCCAGCGAGCTTTCTTT. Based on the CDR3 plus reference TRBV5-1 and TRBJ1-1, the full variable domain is KAGVTQTPRYLIKTRGQQVTLSCSPISGHRSVSWYQQTPGQGLQFLFEYFSETQRNKGNFPGRFSGRQFSNSRSEMNVSTLELGDSALYLCASSLGGTAQRAFFGQGTRLTVV.

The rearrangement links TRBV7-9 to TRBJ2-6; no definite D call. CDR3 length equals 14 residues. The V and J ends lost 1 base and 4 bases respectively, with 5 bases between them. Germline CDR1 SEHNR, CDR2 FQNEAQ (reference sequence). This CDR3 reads CASSLVVGANVLTF. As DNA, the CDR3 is TGTGCCAGCAGCTTAGTAGTCGGGGCCAACGTCCTGACTTTC.

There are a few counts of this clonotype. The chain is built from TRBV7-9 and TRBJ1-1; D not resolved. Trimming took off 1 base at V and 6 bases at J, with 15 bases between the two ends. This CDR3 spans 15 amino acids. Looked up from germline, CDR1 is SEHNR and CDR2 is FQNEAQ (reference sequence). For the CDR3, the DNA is TGTGCCAGCAGCTTAGGCGGCGGGGATGGGGCTGAAGCTTTCTTT. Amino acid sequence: CASSLGGGDGAEAFF.

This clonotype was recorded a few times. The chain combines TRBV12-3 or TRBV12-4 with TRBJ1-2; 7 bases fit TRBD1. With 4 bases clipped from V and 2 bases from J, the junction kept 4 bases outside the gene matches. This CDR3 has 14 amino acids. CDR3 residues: CASSSWTGNYGYTF. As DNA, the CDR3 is TGTGCCAGCAGTTCGTGGACAGGAAACTATGGCTACACCTTC.

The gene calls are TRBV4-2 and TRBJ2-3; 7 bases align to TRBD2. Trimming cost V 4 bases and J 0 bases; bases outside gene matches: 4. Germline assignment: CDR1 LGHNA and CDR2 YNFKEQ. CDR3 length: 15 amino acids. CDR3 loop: CASSPQTSSTDTQYF. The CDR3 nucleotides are TGTGCCAGCAGCCCTCAGACTAGCAGCACAGATACGCAGTATTTT.

CDR3 DNA: TGCGCCAGCAGCTTGGAGGGTTTGGGTGAAGCTTTCTTT. Amino acids: CASSLEGLGEAFF. The V gene is TRBV5-1, the J gene TRBJ1-1, with D unclear. Germline V lookup: CDR1 SGHRS, CDR2 YFSETQ. The V end lost 0 bases, the J end lost 7 bases, and 10 bases lay between the germline ends. This CDR3 contains 13 residues. Based on the CDR3 plus reference TRBV5-1 and TRBJ1-1, the full variable domain is KAGVTQTPRYLIKTRGQQVTLSCSPISGHRSVSWYQQTPGQGLQFLFEYFSETQRNKGNFPGRFSGRQFSNSRSEMNVSTLELGDSALYLCASSLEGLGEAFFGQGTRLTVV.

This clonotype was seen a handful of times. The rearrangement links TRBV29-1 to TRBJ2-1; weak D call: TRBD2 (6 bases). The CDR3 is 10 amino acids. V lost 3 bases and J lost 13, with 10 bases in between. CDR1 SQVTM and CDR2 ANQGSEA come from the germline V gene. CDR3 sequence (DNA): TGCAGCGTTGAGGGAGGATCCCAGTTCTTC. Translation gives CSVEGGSQFF.

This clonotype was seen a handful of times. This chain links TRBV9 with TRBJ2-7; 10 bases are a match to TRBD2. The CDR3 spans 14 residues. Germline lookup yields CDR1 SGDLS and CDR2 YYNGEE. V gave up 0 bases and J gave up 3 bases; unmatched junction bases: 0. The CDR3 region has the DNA TGTGCCAGCAGCGTAGTAGCGGGGGGCTACGAGCAGTACTTC. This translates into CASSVVAGGYEQYF.

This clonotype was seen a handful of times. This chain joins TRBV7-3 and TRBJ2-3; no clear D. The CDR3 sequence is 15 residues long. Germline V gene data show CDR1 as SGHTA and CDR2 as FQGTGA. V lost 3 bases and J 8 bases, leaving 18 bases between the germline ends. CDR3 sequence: CASSLVQTSRGTQYF. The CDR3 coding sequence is TGTGCCAGCAGCTTGGTCCAAACCAGCCGTGGTACGCAGTATTTT.

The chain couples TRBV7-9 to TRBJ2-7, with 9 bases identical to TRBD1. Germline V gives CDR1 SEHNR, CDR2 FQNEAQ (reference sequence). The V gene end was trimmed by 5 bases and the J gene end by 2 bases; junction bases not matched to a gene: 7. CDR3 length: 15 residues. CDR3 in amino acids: CASSHRDRETYEQYF. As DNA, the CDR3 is TGTGCCAGCAGCCACCGGGACAGGGAAACCTACGAGCAGTACTTC.